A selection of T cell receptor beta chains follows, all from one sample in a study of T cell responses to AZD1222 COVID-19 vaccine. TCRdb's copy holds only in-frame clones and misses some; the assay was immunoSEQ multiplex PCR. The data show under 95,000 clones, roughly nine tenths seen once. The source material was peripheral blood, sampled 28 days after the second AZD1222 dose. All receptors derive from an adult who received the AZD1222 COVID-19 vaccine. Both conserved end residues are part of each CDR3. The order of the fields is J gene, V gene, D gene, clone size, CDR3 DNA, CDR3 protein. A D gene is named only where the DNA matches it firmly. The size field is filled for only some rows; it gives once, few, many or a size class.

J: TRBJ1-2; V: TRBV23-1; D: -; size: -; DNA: TGCGCCAGCAGTCAACTACGACAGAGGACTAACTATGGCTACACCTTC; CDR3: CASSQLRQRTNYGYTF
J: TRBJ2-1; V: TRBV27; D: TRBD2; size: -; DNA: TGTGCCAGCAGTTTGGCGGGGGGGGACTACAATGAGCAGTTCTTC; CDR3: CASSLAGGDYNEQFF
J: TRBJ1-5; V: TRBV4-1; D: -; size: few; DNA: TGCGCCAGCAGCCAGAGGAGGGGACGCAATCAGCCCCAGCATTTT; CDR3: CASSQRRGRNQPQHF
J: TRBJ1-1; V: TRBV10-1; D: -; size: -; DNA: TGCGCCAGCAGTGAGTCGATGGGGGGGGGCGCGGTAGTGGAAGCTTTCTTT; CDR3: CASSESMGGGAVVEAFF
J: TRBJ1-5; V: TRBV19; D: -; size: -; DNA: TGTGCCAGTAGTATACGCGACAGATTTAGCAATCAGCCCCAGCATTTT; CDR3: CASSIRDRFSNQPQHF
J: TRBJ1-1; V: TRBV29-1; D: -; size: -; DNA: TGCAGCGTTGGGACATCGGGCCCAAACACTGAAGCTTTCTTT; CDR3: CSVGTSGPNTEAFF
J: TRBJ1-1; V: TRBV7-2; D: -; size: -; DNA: TGTGCCAGCAGCTTAAAAAGCTCAGACTCCTCTGAAGCTTTCTTT; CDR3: CASSLKSSDSSEAFF
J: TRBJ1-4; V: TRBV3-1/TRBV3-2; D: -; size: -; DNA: TGTGCCAGCAGCCCTGTCGGGGGGCACAGTAATGAAAAACTGTTTTTT; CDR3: CASSPVGGHSNEKLFF
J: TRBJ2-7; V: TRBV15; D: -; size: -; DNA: TGTGCCACCAGCAGAGATCGGGCGGGCAGGGCCGAGCAGTACTTC; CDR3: CATSRDRAGRAEQYF
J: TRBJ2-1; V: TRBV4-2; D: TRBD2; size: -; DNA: TGTGCCAGCACCCCTGGGGAGGGAACCTACAATGAGCAGTTCTTC; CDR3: CASTPGEGTYNEQFF
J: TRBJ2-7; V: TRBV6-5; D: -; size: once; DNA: TGTGCCAGCAGAGCCGGACACCACTACGAGCAGTACTTC; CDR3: CASRAGHHYEQYF
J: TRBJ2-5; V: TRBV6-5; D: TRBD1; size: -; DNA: TGTGCCAGCAGACCGGACAGGGGCCAGTACTTC; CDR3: CASRPDRGQYF
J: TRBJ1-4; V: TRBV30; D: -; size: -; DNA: TGTGCCTGGAGGCCCCCCGGGACTTCCCCAGGAAAACTGTTTTTT; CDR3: CAWRPPGTSPGKLFF
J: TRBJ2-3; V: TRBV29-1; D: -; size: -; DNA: TGCAGCGTTGATGGGACATATAGCACAGATACGCAGTATTTT; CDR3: CSVDGTYSTDTQYF
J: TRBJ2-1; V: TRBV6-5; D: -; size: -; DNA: TGTGCCATCCGGGCCTACAATGAGCAGTTCTTC; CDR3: CAIRAYNEQFF
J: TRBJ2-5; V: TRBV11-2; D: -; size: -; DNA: TGTGCCAGCAGCTTAGCTCTTGGCGGGGAGACCCAGTACTTC; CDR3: CASSLALGGETQYF
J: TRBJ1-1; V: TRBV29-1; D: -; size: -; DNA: TGCAGCGTTGAAACAGGCCTGAACACTGAAGCTTTCTTT; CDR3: CSVETGLNTEAFF
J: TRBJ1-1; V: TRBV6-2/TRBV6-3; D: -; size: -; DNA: TGTGCCAGCAGTTACGGAGCAGGTGTGCTAGAAGCTTTCTTT; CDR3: CASSYGAGVLEAFF
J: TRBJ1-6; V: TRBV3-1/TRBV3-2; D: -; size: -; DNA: TGTGCCAGCAGCCAAGGGCAGGGAGTGAATAATTCACCCCTCCACTTT; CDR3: CASSQGQGVNNSPLHF
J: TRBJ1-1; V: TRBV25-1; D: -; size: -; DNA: TGTGCCAGCAGTAACTCGAAGCAGTGGAACACTGAAGCTTTCTTT; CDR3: CASSNSKQWNTEAFF
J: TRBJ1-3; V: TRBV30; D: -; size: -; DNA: TGTGCCTGGAGTTTGGAACGTGGAGGAAACACCATATATTTT; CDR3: CAWSLERGGNTIYF
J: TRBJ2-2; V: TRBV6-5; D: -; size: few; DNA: TGTGCCAGCAGTTACGGTCTTTACACCGGGGAGCTGTTTTTT; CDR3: CASSYGLYTGELFF
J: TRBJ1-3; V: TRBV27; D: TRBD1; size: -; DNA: TGTGCCAGCAGTCCGGGGACAGGGAGCGGAAACACCATATATTTT; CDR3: CASSPGTGSGNTIYF
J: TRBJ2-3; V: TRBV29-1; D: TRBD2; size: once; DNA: TGCAGCGTTGGATTAGCGGGGGACACAGATACGCAGTATTTT; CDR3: CSVGLAGDTDTQYF
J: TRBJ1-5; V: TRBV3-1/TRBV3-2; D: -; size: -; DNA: TGTGCCAGCAGCCAAGACCTCCAGGGGCCAAGCAATCAGCCCCAGCATTTT; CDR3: CASSQDLQGPSNQPQHF
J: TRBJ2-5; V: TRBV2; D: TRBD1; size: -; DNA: TGTGCCAGCAGTGAAGCTTGGACAGGGGGAGAGACCCAGTACTTC; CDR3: CASSEAWTGGETQYF
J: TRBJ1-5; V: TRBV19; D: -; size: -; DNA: TGTGCCAGTAGCTCAGGGGCGCGCAATCAGCCCCAGCATTTT; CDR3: CASSSGARNQPQHF
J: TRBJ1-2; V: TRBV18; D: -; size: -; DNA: TGTGCCAGCTCACCGGAGGCGTATGGCTACACCTTC; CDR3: CASSPEAYGYTF
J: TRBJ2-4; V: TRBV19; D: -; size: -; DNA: TGTGCCAGTAGTCCGGGACGGACAACGGTGGACATTCAGTACTTC; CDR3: CASSPGRTTVDIQYF
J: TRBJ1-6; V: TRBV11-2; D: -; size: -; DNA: TGTGCCAGCAGCCCGAGAACTCCTTATAATTCACCCCTCCACTTT; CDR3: CASSPRTPYNSPLHF
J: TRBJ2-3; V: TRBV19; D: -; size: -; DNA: TGTGCCAGTAGTAAGCGACGGGGAGATACGCAGTATTTT; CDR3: CASSKRRGDTQYF
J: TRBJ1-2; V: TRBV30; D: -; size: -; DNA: TGTGCCTGGAGTGCCCTCAGTGAACGCAACTATGGCTACACCTTC; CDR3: CAWSALSERNYGYTF
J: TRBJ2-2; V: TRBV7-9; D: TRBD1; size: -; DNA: TGTGCCAGCAGCTTCGGGACAGGGCTCTACGGGGAGCTGTTTTTT; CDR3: CASSFGTGLYGELFF
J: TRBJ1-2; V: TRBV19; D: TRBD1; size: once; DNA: TGTGCCAGTAGTACCACCGGGACAGGGTATGGCTACACCTTC; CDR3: CASSTTGTGYGYTF
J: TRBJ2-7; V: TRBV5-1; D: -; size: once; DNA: TGCGCCAGCAGCCTTCCTGGGGGTGTGAACGAGCAGTACTTC; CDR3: CASSLPGGVNEQYF